The 24 T cell receptor beta chains below were found in one sample sequenced in a study of beta chain features in type 1 diabetes. All of the isolated RNA was reverse transcribed, so expressed TCRB transcripts were sequenced. Profiled with immunoSEQ multiplex PCR; TCRdb holds only in-frame clones, not every one. The repertoire holds fewer than 650,000 clones, with around 16% as singletons. Material for sequencing was naive CD4+ T cells from blood. These receptor sequences come from a man aged 18 to 30 in good health.

This clone was observed a few times. V gene TRBV20-1 combines with J gene TRBJ1-4, with D unresolved. Germline loops: CDR1 DFQATT, CDR2 SNEGSKA (reference sequence). This CDR3 is built from 11 residues. The germline V and J ends were trimmed by 3 bases and 11 bases, with 10 bases remaining between them. The CDR3 region has the DNA TGCAGTGCTAGGGGCAGGAAGAAACTGTTTTTT. Amino acid sequence: CSARGRKKLFF.

The V gene is TRBV14, the J gene TRBJ2-2; D is undetermined. Germline values: CDR1 SGHDN, CDR2 FVKESK. With 3 bases removed from V and 1 base from J, the gap between germline ends came to 6 bases. This CDR3 spans 14 amino acids. CDR3 sequence (DNA): TGTGCCAGCAGCCAGCTTAAGAACACCGGGGAGCTGTTTTTT. Its translation is CASSQLKNTGELFF.

This clone occurred a few times. This chain connects TRBV6-5 to TRBJ1-1; the D is unclear. The V end lost 4 bases, the J end lost 0 bases, and 6 bases lay between the germline ends. The CDR3 runs 13 residues. Germline V gene sequence: CDR1 MNHEY, CDR2 SVGAGI. As DNA, the CDR3 is TGTGCCAGCAGTTTCCAAATGAACACTGAAGCTTTCTTT. Its translation: CASSFQMNTEAFF.

This rearrangement joins TRBV4-3 to TRBJ2-4, with D perhaps TRBD2 (5 bases). Germline CDR1 is LGHNA and CDR2 is YSLEER. The CDR3 totals 17 residues. V was cut by 0 bases and J by 0 bases, with 12 bases left in between. CDR3 sequence reads: CASSQERGVLAKNIQYF. The CDR3 DNA follows: TGCGCCAGCAGCCAAGAACGGGGAGTCCTAGCCAAAAACATTCAGTACTTC.

This clone was counted only a few times. Different DNA sequences within this sample yield the same CDR3. The chain couples TRBV5-1 to TRBJ2-2; no definite D call. The CDR3 has 15 amino acids. Germline loops: CDR1 SGHRS, CDR2 YFSETQ. The V end was cut by 0 bases, the J end by 0 bases, with 6 bases between. In DNA form, the CDR3 reads TGCGCCAGCAGCTTGGCTGGGGCGAACACCGGGGAGCTGTTTTTT. It encodes CASSLAGANTGELFF.

V usage is TRBV5-1 and J usage is TRBJ2-7; 10 bases agree with TRBD2. Germline V gene lookup returns CDR1 SGHRS and CDR2 YFSETQ. This CDR3 contains 16 residues. V trimming: 0 bases; J trimming: 3 bases; junction bases outside the gene matches: 6. CDR3 region: CASSLGLAGALYEQYF. Written as DNA, the CDR3 is TGCGCCAGCAGCTTGGGCCTAGCGGGGGCCCTCTACGAGCAGTACTTC. Together with reference TRBV5-1 and TRBJ2-7, the CDR3 gives the full variable domain: KAGVTQTPRYLIKTRGQQVTLSCSPISGHRSVSWYQQTPGQGLQFLFEYFSETQRNKGNFPGRFSGRQFSNSRSEMNVSTLELGDSALYLCASSLGLAGALYEQYFGPGTRLTVT.

Note on this clone: The same CDR3 arises from other DNA sequences in this sample as well. The chain couples TRBV7-8 to TRBJ2-7, with D tentatively TRBD1 (5 bases). The V and J ends lost 5 bases and 4 bases respectively, with 15 bases between them. This CDR3 region has 14 residues. Germline assignment: CDR1 SGHVS and CDR2 FQNEAQ. The CDR3 coding sequence is TGTGCCAGCAGCCCTCAAGGAAGGGGATACGAGCAGTACTTC. Amino acid sequence: CASSPQGRGYEQYF. The full variable domain, with the rest looked up from reference TRBV7-8 and TRBJ2-7, is GAGVSQSPRYKVAKRGQDVALRCDPISGHVSLFWYQQALGQGPEFLTYFQNEAQLDKSGLPSDRFFAERPEGSVSTLKIQRTQQEDSAVYLCASSPQGRGYEQYFGPGTRLTVT.

The chain combines TRBV7-2 with TRBJ2-3, with 7 bases matching TRBD2. The CDR3 sequence is 15 residues long. With V trimmed by 5 bases and J by 3 bases, 8 bases remained unmatched. In germline, CDR1 is SGHTA, CDR2 FQGNSA. This chain's CDR3 is CASSLTREVTDTQYF. CDR3 DNA: TGTGCCAGCAGCCTCACCCGGGAGGTTACAGATACGCAGTATTTT.

The CDR3 sequence: CASRKRDWTGYGYTF. For the CDR3, the DNA is TGTGCCAGCAGGAAGAGGGACTGGACAGGGTATGGCTACACCTTC. The chain recombines TRBV28 with TRBJ1-2; TRBD1 matches 8 bases. CDR1 and CDR2 (germline): MDHEN, SYDVKM. This CDR3 contains 15 residues. The V gene end was trimmed by 6 bases and the J gene end by 5 bases; junction bases not matched to a gene: 11.

The chain joins TRBV19 to TRBJ1-5; D gene unclear. V was clipped by 2 bases and J by 5 bases, with 13 bases between them. CDR3 length: 15 residues. CDR1 is LNHDA and CDR2 is SQIVND in the germline V gene (reference sequence). CDR3: CASSISAQSYQPQHF. The CDR3 DNA sequence: TGTGCCAGTAGTATATCTGCCCAGAGTTATCAGCCCCAGCATTTT.

The V gene is TRBV6-1, the J gene TRBJ2-6; D uncertain. The CDR3 covers 14 residues. Trimming left V 7 bases short and J 5 bases short, with 12 bases between. In germline, CDR1 is MNHNS, CDR2 SASEGT. CDR3 nucleotide sequence: TGTGCCAGCACTTACGGACCTTGGGCCAACGTCCTGACTTTC. Protein product: CASTYGPWANVLTF.

The chain links TRBV11-1 to TRBJ2-7; D may be TRBD1 (6 bases). The CDR3 has 14 residues. The V end lost 1 base, the J end lost 1 base, and 8 bases lay between the germline ends. Germline CDR1 is SGHAT and CDR2 is FQDESV (reference sequence). CDR3 protein: CASSLDRVSYEQYF. CDR3 DNA: TGTGCCAGCAGCTTAGACAGGGTTTCCTACGAGCAGTACTTC.

The chain uses TRBV7-3 and TRBJ1-6; a possible D gene is TRBD1 (5 bases). V dropped 8 bases and J dropped 7 bases, with 15 bases sitting between them. The CDR3 has 14 amino acids. Per the germline V gene, CDR1 is SGHTA and CDR2 is FQGTGA. CDR3 protein: CASQSGTENSPLHF. The DNA of the CDR3 is TGTGCCAGCCAATCCGGGACGGAGAATTCACCCCTCCACTTT.

This clone was observed a handful of times. This rearrangement joins TRBV9 to TRBJ1-6, with 7 bases identical to TRBD1. With 0 bases clipped from V and 8 bases from J, the junction kept 5 bases outside the gene matches. The CDR3 loop spans 15 amino acids. The germline CDR1 and CDR2 sequences are SGDLS and YYNGEE. In DNA, the CDR3 is TGTGCCAGCAGCGTAGACACAGGGGTGGATTCACCCCTCCACTTT. As protein: CASSVDTGVDSPLHF.

The chain recombines TRBV5-6 with TRBJ2-3, with D tentatively TRBD1 (6 bases). The CDR3 length is 15 residues. Trimming shortened V by 5 bases and J by 4 bases, and 17 bases separated the two germline ends. Germline V gene lookup returns CDR1 SGHDT and CDR2 YYEEEE. The CDR3 region is CASSQLQQGPDTQYF. In DNA, the CDR3 is TGTGCCAGCAGTCAGCTGCAACAGGGCCCAGATACGCAGTATTTT.

This clone was counted once. The chain has TRBV30 and TRBJ1-5; perhaps TRBD1 as D (5 bases). V lost 0 bases, J lost 8 bases, and 8 bases lay in between. Germline values: CDR1 GTSNPN, CDR2 SVGIG (reference sequence). The CDR3 has 12 residues. CDR3 sequence reads: CAWSVPGKPQHF. The CDR3, as DNA: TGTGCCTGGAGTGTACCAGGGAAGCCCCAGCATTTT. The complete variable domain, with remaining parts taken from reference TRBV30 and TRBJ1-5, reads SQTIHQWPATLVQPVGSPLSLECTVEGTSNPNLYWYRQAAGRGLQLLFYSVGIGQISSEVPQNLSASRPQDRQFILSSKKLLLSDSGFYLCAWSVPGKPQHFGDGTRLSIL.

This clone was detected only a few times. The rearrangement links TRBV18 to TRBJ1-2; D unclear. Trimming took 3 bases from V and 6 from J, leaving 14 bases between them. The germline V gene encodes CDR1 KGHSH and CDR2 LQKENI. This CDR3 is built from 14 residues. The CDR3 nucleotides read TGTGCCAGCTCACCCATTCGGGGTACAGATGGCTACACCTTC. Protein: CASSPIRGTDGYTF.

This sequence joins TRBV29-1 and TRBJ2-5; D possibly corresponds to TRBD1 (5 bases). Judging by the DNA end, TRBJ2-7 fits better; the J call may be wrong. The CDR3 runs to 14 residues. Germline assignment: CDR1 SQVTM and CDR2 ANQGSEA. CDR3 nucleotide sequence: TGCAGCGTTCCAAAAGGGGCCTCGGCCTACGAGCAGTACTTC. This codes for CSVPKGASAYEQYF.

V gene TRBV7-9 combines with J gene TRBJ1-5; no clear D. The CDR3 length is 15 residues. V shed 4 bases and J shed 4 bases, with 14 bases lying between them. Germline assignment: CDR1 SEHNR and CDR2 FQNEAQ (reference sequence). This CDR3 reads CASSSSDAVNQPQHF. CDR3 nucleotides: TGTGCCAGCAGCTCCTCGGACGCTGTTAATCAGCCCCAGCATTTT.

In this sample, this clone turned up a few times. The chain combines TRBV5-6 with TRBJ1-5, with TRBD1 matching 9 bases. Germline V gene sequence: CDR1 SGHDT, CDR2 YYEEEE. Losses at the gene ends were 1 base for V and 11 bases for J; bases not matched to a gene: 7. This CDR3 has 14 residues. The CDR3 nucleotides read TGTGCCAGCAGCTTGCGGGGACAGGGTTCAGCCCAGCATTTT. It yields the protein CASSLRGQGSAQHF.

This clone was detected only a few times. The chain recombines TRBV6-6 with TRBJ2-5; possible D gene TRBD2, 5 bases. In germline, CDR1 is MNHNY, CDR2 SVGAGI (reference sequence). Trimming took 7 bases from V and 4 from J, leaving 13 bases between them. The CDR3 loop spans 13 amino acids. The CDR3 DNA reads TGTGCCAGCAACCAGCGGAGTAGAGAGACCCAGTACTTC. Translating it yields CASNQRSRETQYF.

V usage is TRBV10-3 and J usage is TRBJ2-7; 8 bases fit TRBD1. V lost 8 bases to trimming and J lost 4 bases; unmatched junction nucleotides: 10. The CDR3 is 14 amino acids. Germline assignment: CDR1 ENHRY and CDR2 SYGVKD. CDR3 nucleotide sequence: TGTGCCATCTCCATAGAACAGGGGGGATACGAGCAGTACTTC. Protein product: CAISIEQGGYEQYF.

The chain links TRBV6-4 to TRBJ1-6, with TRBD1 matching 12 bases. Losses at the gene ends were 6 bases for V and 9 bases for J; bases not matched to a gene: 9. In germline, CDR1 is MRHNA, CDR2 SNTAGT. This CDR3 contains 16 residues. In DNA form, the CDR3 reads TGTGCCAGCAGAGCATACCGGGACAGGGGGCGTTCACCCCTCCACTTT. Amino acid sequence: CASRAYRDRGRSPLHF.

V is TRBV9 and J is TRBJ2-4; 15 bases fit TRBD2. Germline V gives CDR1 SGDLS, CDR2 YYNGEE. There are 17 residues in the CDR3. The ends lost 8 bases at V and 8 bases at J; junction bases unmatched: 14. CDR3 amino acids: CARESSKGLAGGHIQYF. DNA for the CDR3: TGTGCCAGGGAGAGCTCCAAGGGACTAGCGGGAGGACACATTCAGTACTTC.